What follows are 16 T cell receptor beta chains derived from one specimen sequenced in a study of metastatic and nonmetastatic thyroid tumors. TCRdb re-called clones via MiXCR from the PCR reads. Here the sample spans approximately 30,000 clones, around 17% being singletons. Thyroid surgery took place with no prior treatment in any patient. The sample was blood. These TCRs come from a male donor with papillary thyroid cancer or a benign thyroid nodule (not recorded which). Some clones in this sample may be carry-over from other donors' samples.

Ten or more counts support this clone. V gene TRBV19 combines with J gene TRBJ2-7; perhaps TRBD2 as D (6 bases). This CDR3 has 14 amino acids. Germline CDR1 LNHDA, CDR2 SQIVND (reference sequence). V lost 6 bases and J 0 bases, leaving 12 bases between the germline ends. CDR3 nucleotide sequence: TGTGCCAGTAGCGGGGGACTCAGCTCCTACGAGCAGTACTTC. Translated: CASSGGLSSYEQYF.

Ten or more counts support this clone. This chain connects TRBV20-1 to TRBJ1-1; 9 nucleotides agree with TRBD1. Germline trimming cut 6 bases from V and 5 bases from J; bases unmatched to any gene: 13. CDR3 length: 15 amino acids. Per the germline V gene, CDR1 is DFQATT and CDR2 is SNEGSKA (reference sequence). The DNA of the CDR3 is TGCAGTGCGCTGATTGCCGGACAGGGGAAGACTGAAGCTTTCTTT. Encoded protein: CSALIAGQGKTEAFF.

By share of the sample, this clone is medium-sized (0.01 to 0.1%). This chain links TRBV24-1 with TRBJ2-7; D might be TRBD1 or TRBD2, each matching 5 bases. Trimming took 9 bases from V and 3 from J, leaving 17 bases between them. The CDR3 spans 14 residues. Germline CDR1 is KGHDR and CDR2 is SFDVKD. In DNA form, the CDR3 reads TGTGCCACCGAGGGACGGTTATTTTACTACGAGCAGTACTTC. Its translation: CATEGRLFYYEQYF.

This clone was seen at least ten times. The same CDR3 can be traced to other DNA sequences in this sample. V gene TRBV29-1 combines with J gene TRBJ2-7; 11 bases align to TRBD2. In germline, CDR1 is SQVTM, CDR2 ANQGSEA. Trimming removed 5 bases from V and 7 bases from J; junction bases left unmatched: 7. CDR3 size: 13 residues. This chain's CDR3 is CSVLTSGSGEQYF. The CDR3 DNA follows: TGCAGCGTTTTAACTAGCGGGAGTGGTGAGCAGTACTTC.

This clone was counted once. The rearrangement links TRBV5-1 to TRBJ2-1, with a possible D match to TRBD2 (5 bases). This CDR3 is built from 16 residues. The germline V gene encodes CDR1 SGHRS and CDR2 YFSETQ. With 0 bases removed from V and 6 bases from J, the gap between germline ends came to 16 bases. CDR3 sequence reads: CASSLVGLLPANEQFF. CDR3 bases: TGCGCCAGCAGCTTGGTCGGACTTCTCCCTGCCAATGAGCAGTTCTTC.

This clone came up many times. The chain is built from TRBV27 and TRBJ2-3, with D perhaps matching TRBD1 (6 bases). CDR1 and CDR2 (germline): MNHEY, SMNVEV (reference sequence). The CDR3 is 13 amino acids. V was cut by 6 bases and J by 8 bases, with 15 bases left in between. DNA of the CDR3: TGTGCCAGCAGATCGACAGGAGTGTCTACGCAGTATTTT. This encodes CASRSTGVSTQYF.

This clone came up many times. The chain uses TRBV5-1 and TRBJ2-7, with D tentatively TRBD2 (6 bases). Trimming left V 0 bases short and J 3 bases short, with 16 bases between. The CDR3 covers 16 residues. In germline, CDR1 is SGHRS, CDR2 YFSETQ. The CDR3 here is CASSLALGTDLYEQYF. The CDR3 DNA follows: TGCGCCAGCAGCTTGGCCTTGGGGACTGATCTCTACGAGCAGTACTTC.

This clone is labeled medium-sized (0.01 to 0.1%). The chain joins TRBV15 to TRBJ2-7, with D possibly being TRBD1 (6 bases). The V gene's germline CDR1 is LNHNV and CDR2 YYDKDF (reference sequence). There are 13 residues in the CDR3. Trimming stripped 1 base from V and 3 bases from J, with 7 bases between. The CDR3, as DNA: TGTGCCACCAGCAGAGTAGGGGGCTACGAGCAGTACTTC. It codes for CATSRVGGYEQYF.

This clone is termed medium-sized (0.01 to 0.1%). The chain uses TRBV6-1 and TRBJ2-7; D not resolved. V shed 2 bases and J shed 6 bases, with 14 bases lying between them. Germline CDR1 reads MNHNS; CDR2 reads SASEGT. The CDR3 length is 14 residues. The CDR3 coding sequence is TGTGCCAGCAGTGAATTGGCTACTTCGACCGAGCAGTACTTC. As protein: CASSELATSTEQYF.

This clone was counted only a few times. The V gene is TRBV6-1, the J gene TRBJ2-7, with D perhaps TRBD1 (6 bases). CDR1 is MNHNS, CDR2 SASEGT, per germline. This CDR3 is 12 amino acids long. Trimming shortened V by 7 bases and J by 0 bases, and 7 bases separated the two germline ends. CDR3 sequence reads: CASTDSSYEQYF. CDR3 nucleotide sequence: TGTGCCAGCACGGACAGCTCCTACGAGCAGTACTTC.

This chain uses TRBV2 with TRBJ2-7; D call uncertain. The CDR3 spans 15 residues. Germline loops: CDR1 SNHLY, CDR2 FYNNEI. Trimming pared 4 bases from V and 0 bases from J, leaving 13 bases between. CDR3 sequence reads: CASSAAIWSSYEQYF. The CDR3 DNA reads TGTGCCAGCAGTGCTGCTATCTGGAGCTCCTACGAGCAGTACTTC.

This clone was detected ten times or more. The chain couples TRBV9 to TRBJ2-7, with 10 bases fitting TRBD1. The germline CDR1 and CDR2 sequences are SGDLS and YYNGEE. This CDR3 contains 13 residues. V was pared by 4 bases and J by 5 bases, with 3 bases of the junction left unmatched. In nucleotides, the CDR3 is TGTGCCAGCAGCCTAGGGACAGGGGACGAGCAGTACTTC. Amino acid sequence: CASSLGTGDEQYF.

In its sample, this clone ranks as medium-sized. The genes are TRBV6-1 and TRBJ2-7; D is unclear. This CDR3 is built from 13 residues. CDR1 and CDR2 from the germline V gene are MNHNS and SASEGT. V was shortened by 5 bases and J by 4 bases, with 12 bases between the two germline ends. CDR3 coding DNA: TGTGCCAGCAGTTCACGGGCCAATTACGAGCAGTACTTC. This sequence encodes CASSSRANYEQYF.

The CDR3 DNA reads as TGTGCCAGCAGTTACTCGACTCATGGTTGGTCTGGAAACACCATATATTTT. Amino acid sequence: CASSYSTHGWSGNTIYF. The gene calls are TRBV6-6 and TRBJ1-3; D gene uncertain. The CDR3 sequence is 17 residues long. Trimming took 0 bases from V and 1 from J, leaving 13 bases between them. From germline, CDR1 is MNHNY and CDR2 SVGAGI (reference sequence).

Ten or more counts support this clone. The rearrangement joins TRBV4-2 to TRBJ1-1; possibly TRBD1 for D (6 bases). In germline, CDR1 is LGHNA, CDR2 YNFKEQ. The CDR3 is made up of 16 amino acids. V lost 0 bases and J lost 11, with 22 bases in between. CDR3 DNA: TGTGCCAGCAGCCAAGACTCGACGTCTCACAGGGTCATGGCTTTCTTT. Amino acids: CASSQDSTSHRVMAFF.

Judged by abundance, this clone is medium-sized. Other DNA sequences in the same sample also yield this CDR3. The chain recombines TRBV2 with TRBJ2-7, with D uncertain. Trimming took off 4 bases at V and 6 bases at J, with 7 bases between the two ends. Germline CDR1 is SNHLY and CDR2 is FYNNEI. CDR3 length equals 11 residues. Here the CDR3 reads CASSVTREQYF. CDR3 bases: TGTGCCAGCAGTGTCACGCGCGAGCAGTACTTC.